These 15 T cell receptor beta chains were sequenced from one sample in a study of monozygotic twins with inflammatory bowel disease. TCRdb derives one entry per CDR3 protein from the 5' RACE reads, leaving out DNA. The sample has 440,000 or so distinct CDR3 sequences, and its top ten clones hold more than 2%. Sequencing was carried out using blood. The origin of the receptors is a human donor with ulcerative colitis or Crohn's disease, or a healthy co-twin of an affected twin (not recorded which).

This CDR3 is CASSFDSRGQQETQYF. The rearrangement joins TRBV12-3 or TRBV12-4 to TRBJ2-5; the D call from TCRdb, TRBD1, cannot be confirmed without DNA. CDR3 length: 16 amino acids.

This rearrangement joins TRBV19 to TRBJ2-1; the TCRdb D gene call, TRBD1, has no DNA to confirm it. Germline V gene sequence: CDR1 LNHDA, CDR2 SQIVND (reference sequence). CDR3 length: 15 amino acids. This chain's CDR3 is CASQGRGQSYNEQFF.

The CDR3 is CASSRDSGVTEAFF. This chain uses TRBV9 with TRBJ1-1; the TCRdb call, TRBD1, lacks DNA for checking. Germline V gene sequence: CDR1 SGDLS, CDR2 YYNGEE. The CDR3 covers 14 residues.

The V and J genes are TRBV27 and TRBJ2-2; with no DNA, the TCRdb D assignment of TRBD2 cannot be verified. Germline V gives CDR1 MNHEY, CDR2 SMNVEV (reference sequence). This CDR3 region has 19 residues. CDR3 protein: CASRRQISGRIANTGELFF.

The chain is built from TRBV4-1 and TRBJ1-2; TCRdb proposes TRBD1, but this gene call is untestable without DNA. Germline lookup yields CDR1 MGHRA and CDR2 YSYEKL. There are 16 residues in the CDR3. This CDR3 reads CASSQEGVRTNYGYTF.

This chain links TRBV6-5 with TRBJ2-1; TCRdb's D call of TRBD2 is untestable without DNA. CDR3 length: 13 amino acids. CDR1 and CDR2 from the germline V gene are MNHEY and SVGAGI. The CDR3 spells CASSLERLASKLF.

This chain links TRBV6-1 with TRBJ1-6; TCRdb names TRBD1, which stays unverified in the absence of DNA. Germline lookup yields CDR1 MNHNS and CDR2 SASEGT. This CDR3 comprises 14 residues. CDR3: CASSPSPGQTPLHF.

The CDR3 is CASTPTGGGSPLHF. The rearrangement joins TRBV19 to TRBJ1-6; TCRdb indicates TRBD1, and absent DNA this call remains unverified. CDR3 length equals 14 residues. CDR1 LNHDA and CDR2 SQIVND come from the germline V gene (reference sequence).

The chain uses TRBV5-1 and TRBJ2-2; TCRdb calls TRBD2, which cannot be checked without DNA. Germline CDR1 is SGHRS and CDR2 is YFSETQ. CDR3 length: 16 amino acids. The CDR3 sequence is CASSLDLAGHTGELFF.

The chain has TRBV21-1 and TRBJ1-5. TRBV21-1 corresponds to a pseudogene. The CDR3 runs to 14 residues. The chain's CDR3 is CASSTRPTGQPQHF.

V and J are TRBV28 and TRBJ2-7; TCRdb's D call, TRBD1, is unchecked because there is no DNA. Germline values: CDR1 MDHEN, CDR2 SYDVKM. The length of the CDR3 is 14 residues. This CDR3 reads CATSFAGGAGEQYF.

The chain joins TRBV27 to TRBJ2-1; the TCRdb call, TRBD2, lacks DNA for checking. The CDR3 consists of 17 residues. Germline V gene data show CDR1 as MNHEY and CDR2 as SMNVEV (reference sequence). The CDR3 sequence is CASSLDGAGVNYNEQFF.

V gene TRBV5-1 combines with J gene TRBJ2-1; TCRdb calls TRBD2, which cannot be checked without DNA. Germline V gene lookup returns CDR1 SGHRS and CDR2 YFSETQ. This CDR3 is 15 amino acids long. Here the CDR3 reads CARLPPGLARNEQFF.

The gene calls are TRBV4-1 and TRBJ1-2; TCRdb outputs TRBD1, but without DNA this stays unchecked. The CDR3 loop spans 14 amino acids. Germline CDR1 is MGHRA and CDR2 is YSYEKL. The chain's CDR3 is CASSPPDRAGGYTF.

The chain employs TRBV2 and TRBJ2-1; there is no DNA to check the TCRdb D call of TRBD1. The CDR3 covers 13 residues. Germline values: CDR1 SNHLY, CDR2 FYNNEI. The CDR3 reads CASMQGANNEQFF.